This T cell receptor beta chain was sequenced for a study of T cell responses to AZD1222 COVID-19 vaccine. Study-wide findings and caveats: Clonal diversity may have been underestimated, and the donors were mostly white British, with more females than males. With two AZD1222 doses given, Spike-specific TCR breadth and depth both rose.

The length of the CDR3 is 15 residues. In germline, CDR1 is SGHTA, CDR2 FQGTGA. V lost 6 bases, J lost 3 bases, and 5 bases stayed unmatched. In the case of this clone: The antigen is unknown.

The protocol was immunoSEQ multiplex PCR, while the TCRdb copy is restricted to in-frame clones and leaves out a portion. The sample lists roughly 180,000 clones, around 90% occurring once. The sequence was collected from an adult in good health. The rearrangement uses TRBV7-3 and TRBJ2-2; TRBD1 agrees at 9 bases. The sequencing here drew on peripheral blood, taken on day 0 of AZD1222 vaccination. CDR3: CASRAGQGYTGELFF. CDR3 coding DNA: TGTGCCAGCAGAGCCGGACAGGGGTACACCGGGGAGCTGTTTTTT.